This TCR beta chain emerged from a study of PD-L1 blockade in urothelial cancer. As for the study in general: Samples of blood were analyzed 3 weeks (second dose) and 6 weeks after treatment start.

Study-wide findings and caveats: At the 3-week point, tumor-associated blood clones expanded more in durable-benefit patients.

This table comes from immunoSEQ multiplex PCR, and its TCRdb copy is limited to in-frame clones, with some not included. Among some 84,000 clones listed, about nine tenths were seen once. CDR1 and CDR2 (germline): LNHDA, SQIVND (reference sequence). With 0 bases removed from V and 7 bases from J, the gap between germline ends came to 7 bases. CDR3 length: 13 amino acids. Turning to this clone: Antigen: not known.

The chain combines TRBV19 with TRBJ1-5; no clear D. The TCR sequence derives from a woman between 65 and 79 years old with urothelial cancer. The sample here was PBMCs, taken around atezolizumab (anti-PD-L1) treatment. The CDR3 DNA sequence: TGTGCCAGTAGTATAGATCCTTCCCAGCCCCAGCATTTT. It codes for CASSIDPSQPQHF.